This T cell receptor (beta chain) is from a study of human T cells and chemical hapten exposure (dated by TCRdb to the early 2020s). In terms of the full investigation: For sensitization, 2% DPC in acetone was applied to a 2 cm by 2 cm area of upper inner arm skin. Patients additionally received weekly therapeutic DPC doses to the scalp throughout the approximately 24-week study period. Patch testing on the upper back used Finn chambers containing 0.01% DPC, with scoring done after 6 days according to International Contact Dermatitis Research Group standards. The mostly female patient cohort included alopecia areata with under or over 50% scalp involvement, alopecia totalis and alopecia universalis. Libraries were pooled for sequencing, and per-sample TCR yields varied mainly because of small differences in library volumes within the pool. This study followed changes in the peripheral blood TCR repertoire in vivo during primary and secondary sensitization of alopecia patients to the hapten diphenylcyclopropenone (DPC). Patient blood was sampled pre-sensitization (week 0) and at 2, 6 and about 24 weeks after DPC sensitization. Blood for TCR sequencing was provided by twenty-nine alopecia patients at one to four time points (pre-sensitization, 2, 6 and 24 weeks). Overall study results and their limits: Compared with pre-sensitization or healthy control sets, expanded TCRs formed significantly more large CDR3 similarity clusters, which is consistent with antigen-driven responses. DPC sensitization did not change how many TCRs were above 1 in 1000 frequency, and no evidence was found of alterations in global repertoire structure. Patch test score correlated positively with the number of PT1 expanded TCRs, reaching significance at thresholds 8, 16 and 32 but not at 4. Repeated subsampling changed both the strength of the expansion versus patch-test correlation and the threshold at which that correlation became significant. Alopecia, a presumed autoimmune disease, was present in all patients, so the immune response of the patients might differ from that of healthy individuals.

The library was built by means of RACE. Data came from a NextSeq 500. During library preparation, unique molecular identifiers were attached to individual cDNA molecules so that TCRs could be counted in a quantitative, reproducible way. Both TCR alpha and TCR beta chains were sequenced from each blood RNA sample. Per the original workflow: The median number of TCRs per sample was 95,638, ranging from 23,224 to 690,600. V, J and CDR3 annotation of the TCR reads was carried out using the Decombinator software suite. For PS versus PT1 abundance plots, all samples were subsampled to the same number of TCRs (28,000). TCRs were defined as expanded if absent before sensitization and observed at least eight times at the 2-week time point. TCRdb reprocessed the public reads (quality trimming at Q25 with fastp, clone calling with MiXCR) and kept in-frame beta chains. For every CDR3 protein sequence, its rows merge into one entry that carries the most common genes and DNA. The V and J calls and clone size come from TCRdb's table, not from the authors' own analysis. In all, the sample holds more than 150,000 distinct CDR3 sequences, and roughly 30% of those were seen once. Of the sample, less than 3% falls within the top ten clones.

Trimming removed 4 bases from V and 8 bases from J, leaving 17 bases between the germline ends. The CDR3 spans 15 residues, from the cysteine through the phenylalanine. Left in the record is the CDR3 DNA by itself, 45 bases read in frame from the first base. CDR1 is given as MDHEN and CDR2 as SYDVKM, both from the germline V gene. This clonotype was recorded many times. Its cognate antigen has yet to be identified. No much larger clone is present one base from it, and per-base qualities are unavailable. The time point label here, explained by the study, means: pre-sensitization, week 0. The sample's treatment or condition label, in plain terms: therapeutic diphenylcyclopropenone sensitization with weekly scalp DPC. Blood at each patch-test visit was drawn before the patch test was applied. Patients were considered eligible if aged 18 to 70, diagnosed with alopecia and deemed suitable for DPC therapy, and patients were excluded if pregnant. Unfractionated whole blood was collected in Tempus Blood RNA tubes, and total RNA was extracted from that blood.

The starting material was whole blood, obtained in connection with sensitization to the hapten diphenylcyclopropenone (DPC). Rearrangement joined TRBV28 to TRBJ1-4; a weak D assignment points to TRBD1 (5 bases agree). The clonotype originates from a woman in her 30s with alopecia areata. Some clones in this sample may be carry-over from other donors' samples. The bases read TGTGCCAGCAGTTACCGGGACGGTGACGTGGAAAAACTGTTTTTT. This translates into CASSYRDGDVEKLFF.